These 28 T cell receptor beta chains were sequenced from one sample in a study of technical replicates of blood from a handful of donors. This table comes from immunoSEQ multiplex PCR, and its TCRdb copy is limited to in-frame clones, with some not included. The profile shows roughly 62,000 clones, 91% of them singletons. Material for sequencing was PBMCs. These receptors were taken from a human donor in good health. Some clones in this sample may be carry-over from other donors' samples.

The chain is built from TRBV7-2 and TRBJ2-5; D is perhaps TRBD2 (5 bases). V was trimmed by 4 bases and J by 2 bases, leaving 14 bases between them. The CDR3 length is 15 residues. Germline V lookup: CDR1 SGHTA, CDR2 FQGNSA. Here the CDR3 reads CASSSEGRRQETQYF. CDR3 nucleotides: TGTGCCAGCAGCTCCGAAGGGCGGAGGCAAGAGACCCAGTACTTC. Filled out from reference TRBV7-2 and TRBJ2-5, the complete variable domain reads GAGVSQSPSNKVTEKGKDVELRCDPISGHTALYWYRQSLGQGLEFLIYFQGNSAPDKSGLPSDRFSAERTGGSVSTLTIQRTQQEDSAVYLCASSSEGRRQETQYFGPGTRLLVL.

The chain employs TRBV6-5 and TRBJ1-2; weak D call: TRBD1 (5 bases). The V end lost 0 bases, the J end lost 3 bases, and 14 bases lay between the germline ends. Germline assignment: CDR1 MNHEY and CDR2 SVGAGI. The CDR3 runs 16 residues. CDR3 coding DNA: TGTGCCAGCAGTTACTCGACGGGGGTTGTGGACTATGGCTACACCTTC. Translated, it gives CASSYSTGVVDYGYTF.

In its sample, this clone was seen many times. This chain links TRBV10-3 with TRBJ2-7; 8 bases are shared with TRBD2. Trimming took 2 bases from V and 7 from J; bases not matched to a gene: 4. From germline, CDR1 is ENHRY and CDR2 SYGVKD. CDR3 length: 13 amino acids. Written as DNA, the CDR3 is TGTGCCATCAGTGAGCTTAGCGGGACGGAGCAGTACTTC. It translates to CAISELSGTEQYF.

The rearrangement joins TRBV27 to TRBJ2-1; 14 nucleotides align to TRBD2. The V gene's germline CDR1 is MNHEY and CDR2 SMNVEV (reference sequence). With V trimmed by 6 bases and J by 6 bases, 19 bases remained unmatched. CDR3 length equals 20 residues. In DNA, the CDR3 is TGTGCCAGCAGCCCCATATTGGGGGGGCTGACTAGCGGGAGGGTCAATGAGCAGTTCTTC. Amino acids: CASSPILGGLTSGRVNEQFF.

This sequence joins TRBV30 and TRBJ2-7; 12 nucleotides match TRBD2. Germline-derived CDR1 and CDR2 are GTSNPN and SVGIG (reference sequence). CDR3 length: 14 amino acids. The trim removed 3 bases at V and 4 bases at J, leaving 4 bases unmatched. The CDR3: CAWRTSGGMYEQYF. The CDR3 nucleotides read TGTGCCTGGAGGACTAGCGGGGGTATGTACGAGCAGTACTTC. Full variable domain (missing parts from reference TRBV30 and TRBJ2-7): SQTIHQWPATLVQPVGSPLSLECTVEGTSNPNLYWYRQAAGRGLQLLFYSVGIGQISSEVPQNLSASRPQDRQFILSSKKLLLSDSGFYLCAWRTSGGMYEQYFGPGTRLTVT.

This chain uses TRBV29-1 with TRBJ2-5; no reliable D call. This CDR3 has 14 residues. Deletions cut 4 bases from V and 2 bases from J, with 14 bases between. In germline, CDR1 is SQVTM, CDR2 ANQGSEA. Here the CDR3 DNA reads TGCAGCGTTGTTTCACAGTTCAGGCAAGAGACCCAGTACTTC. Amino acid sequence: CSVVSQFRQETQYF.

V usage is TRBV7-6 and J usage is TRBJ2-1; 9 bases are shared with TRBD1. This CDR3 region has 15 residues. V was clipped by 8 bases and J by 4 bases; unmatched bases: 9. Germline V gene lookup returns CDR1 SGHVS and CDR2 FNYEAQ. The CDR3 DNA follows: TGTGCCAGCGGTGAGGGGACAGGGATGTACAATGAGCAGTTCTTC. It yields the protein CASGEGTGMYNEQFF. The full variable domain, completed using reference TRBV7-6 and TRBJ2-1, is GAGVSQSPRYKVTKRGQDVALRCDPISGHVSLYWYRQALGQGPEFLTYFNYEAQQDKSGLPNDRFSAERPEGSISTLTIQRTEQRDSAMYRCASGEGTGMYNEQFFGPGTRLTVL.

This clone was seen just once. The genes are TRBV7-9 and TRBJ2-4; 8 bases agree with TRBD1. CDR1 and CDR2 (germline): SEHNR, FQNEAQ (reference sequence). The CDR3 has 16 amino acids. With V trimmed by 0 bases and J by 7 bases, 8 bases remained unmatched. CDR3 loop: CASSLATGDRRNIQYF. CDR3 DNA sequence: TGTGCCAGCAGCTTAGCGACAGGGGACCGCAGGAACATTCAGTACTTC.

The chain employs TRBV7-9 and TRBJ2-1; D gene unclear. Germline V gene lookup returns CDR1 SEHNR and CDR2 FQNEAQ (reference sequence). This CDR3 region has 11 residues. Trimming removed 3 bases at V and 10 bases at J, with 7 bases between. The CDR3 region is CASSLVGEQFF. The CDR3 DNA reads TGTGCCAGCAGCTTGGTCGGGGAGCAGTTCTTC.

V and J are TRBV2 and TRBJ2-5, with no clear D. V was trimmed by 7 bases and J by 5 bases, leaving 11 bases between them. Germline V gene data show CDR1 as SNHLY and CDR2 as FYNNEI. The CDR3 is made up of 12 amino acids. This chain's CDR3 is CASNLERETQYF. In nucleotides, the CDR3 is TGTGCCAGCAATTTAGAGAGGGAGACCCAGTACTTC.

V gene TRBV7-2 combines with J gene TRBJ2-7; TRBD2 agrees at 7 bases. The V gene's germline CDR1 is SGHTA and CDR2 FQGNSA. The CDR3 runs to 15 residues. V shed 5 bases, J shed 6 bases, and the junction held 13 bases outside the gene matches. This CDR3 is CASSGSWSSGGEQYF. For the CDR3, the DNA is TGTGCCAGCAGCGGGAGTTGGTCGTCGGGAGGCGAGCAGTACTTC.

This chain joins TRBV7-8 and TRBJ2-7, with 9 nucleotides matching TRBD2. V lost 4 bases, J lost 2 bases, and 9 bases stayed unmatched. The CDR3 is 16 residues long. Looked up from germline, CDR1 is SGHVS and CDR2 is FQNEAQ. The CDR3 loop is CASSSPGAGGTYEQYF. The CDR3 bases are TGTGCCAGCAGCTCGCCGGGAGCGGGGGGTACCTACGAGCAGTACTTC.

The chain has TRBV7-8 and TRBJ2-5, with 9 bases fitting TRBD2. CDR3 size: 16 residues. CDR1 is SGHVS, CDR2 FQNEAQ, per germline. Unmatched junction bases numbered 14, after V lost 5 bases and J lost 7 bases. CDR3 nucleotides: TGTGCCAGCAGCCCAGTAGCGGGGGCGCTCCTGGGGACCCAGTACTTC. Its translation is CASSPVAGALLGTQYF. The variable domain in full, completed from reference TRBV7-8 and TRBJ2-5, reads GAGVSQSPRYKVAKRGQDVALRCDPISGHVSLFWYQQALGQGPEFLTYFQNEAQLDKSGLPSDRFFAERPEGSVSTLKIQRTQQEDSAVYLCASSPVAGALLGTQYFGPGTRLLVL.

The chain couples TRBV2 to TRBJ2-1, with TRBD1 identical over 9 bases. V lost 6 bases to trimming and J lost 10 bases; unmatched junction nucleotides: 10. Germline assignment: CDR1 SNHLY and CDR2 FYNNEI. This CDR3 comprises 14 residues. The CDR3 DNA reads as TGTGCCAGCAGCGCACAGGGGGCGCAGGGGGAGCAGTTCTTC. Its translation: CASSAQGAQGEQFF.

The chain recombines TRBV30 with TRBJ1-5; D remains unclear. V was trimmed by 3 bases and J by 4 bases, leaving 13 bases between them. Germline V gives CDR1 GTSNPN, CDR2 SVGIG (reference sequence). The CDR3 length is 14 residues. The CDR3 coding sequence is TGTGCCTGGAGACCGAAGGCGACAAATCAGCCCCAGCATTTT. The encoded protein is CAWRPKATNQPQHF.

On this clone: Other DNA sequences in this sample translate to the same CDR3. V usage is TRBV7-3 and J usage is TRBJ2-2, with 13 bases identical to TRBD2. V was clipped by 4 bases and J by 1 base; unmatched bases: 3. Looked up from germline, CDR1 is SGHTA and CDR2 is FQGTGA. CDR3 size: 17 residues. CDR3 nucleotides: TGTGCCAGCAGCTCAAGGACTAGCGGGAGGAACACCGGGGAGCTGTTTTTT. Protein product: CASSSRTSGRNTGELFF.

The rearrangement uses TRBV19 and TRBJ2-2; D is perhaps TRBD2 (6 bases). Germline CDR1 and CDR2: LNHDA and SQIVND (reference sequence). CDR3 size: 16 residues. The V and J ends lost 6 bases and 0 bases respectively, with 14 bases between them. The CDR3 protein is CASRTTGGPNTGELFF. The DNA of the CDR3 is TGTGCCAGTAGAACAACCGGGGGACCGAACACCGGGGAGCTGTTTTTT.

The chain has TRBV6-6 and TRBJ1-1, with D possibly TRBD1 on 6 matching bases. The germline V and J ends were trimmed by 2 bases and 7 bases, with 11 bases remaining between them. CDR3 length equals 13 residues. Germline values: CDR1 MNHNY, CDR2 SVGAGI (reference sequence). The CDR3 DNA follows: TGTGCCAGCAGTTACACAACAGGGAGTGAAGCTTTCTTT. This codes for CASSYTTGSEAFF.

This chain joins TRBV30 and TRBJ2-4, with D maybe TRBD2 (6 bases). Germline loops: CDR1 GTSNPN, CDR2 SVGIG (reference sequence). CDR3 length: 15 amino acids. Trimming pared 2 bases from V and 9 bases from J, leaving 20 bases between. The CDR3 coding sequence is TGTGCCTGGAGTCTCATGGCGGGGTCCAAAGGCATTCAGTACTTC. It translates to CAWSLMAGSKGIQYF.

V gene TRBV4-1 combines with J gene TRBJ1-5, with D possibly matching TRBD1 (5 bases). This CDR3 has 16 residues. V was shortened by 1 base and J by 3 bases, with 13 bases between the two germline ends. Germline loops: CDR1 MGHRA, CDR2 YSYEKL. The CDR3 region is CASSQVSSRANQPQHF. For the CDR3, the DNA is TGCGCCAGCAGCCAAGTCTCCAGCAGGGCCAATCAGCCCCAGCATTTT.

The CDR3, as DNA: TGTGCCAGCTCACCACTTGGTTTCGGGGGTAACTATGGCTACACCTTC. It translates to CASSPLGFGGNYGYTF. This rearrangement joins TRBV18 to TRBJ1-2, with TRBD1 as a possible D gene (5 bases). CDR1 and CDR2 from the germline V gene are KGHSH and LQKENI. This CDR3 contains 16 residues. Trimming stripped 1 base from V and 1 base from J, with 13 bases between.

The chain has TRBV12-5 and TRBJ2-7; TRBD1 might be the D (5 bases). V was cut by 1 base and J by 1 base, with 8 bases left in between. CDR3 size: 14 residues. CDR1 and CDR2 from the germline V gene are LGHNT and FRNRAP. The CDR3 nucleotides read TGTGCTAGTGGTTTGGGAACAGGATCCTACGAGCAGTACTTC. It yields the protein CASGLGTGSYEQYF.

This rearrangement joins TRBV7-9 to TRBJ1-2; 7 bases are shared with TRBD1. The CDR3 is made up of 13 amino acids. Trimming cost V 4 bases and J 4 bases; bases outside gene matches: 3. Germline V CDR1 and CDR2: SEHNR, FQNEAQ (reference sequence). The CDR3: CASSSDRIYGYTF. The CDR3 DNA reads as TGTGCCAGCAGCTCGGACAGGATCTATGGCTACACCTTC.

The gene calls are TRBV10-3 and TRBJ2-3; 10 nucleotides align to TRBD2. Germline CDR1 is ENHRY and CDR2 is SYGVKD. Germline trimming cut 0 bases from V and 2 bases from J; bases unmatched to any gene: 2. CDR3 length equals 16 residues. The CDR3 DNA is TGTGCCATCAGTGAGTCCACTAGCGGGACCACAGATACGCAGTATTTT. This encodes CAISESTSGTTDTQYF.

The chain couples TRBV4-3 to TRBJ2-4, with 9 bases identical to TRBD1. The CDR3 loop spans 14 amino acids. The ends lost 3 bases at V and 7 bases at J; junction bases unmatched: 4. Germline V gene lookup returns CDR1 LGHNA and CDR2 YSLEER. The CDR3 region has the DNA TGCGCCAGCAGCCAGGGGACAGGGTTGAACATTCAGTACTTC. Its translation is CASSQGTGLNIQYF.

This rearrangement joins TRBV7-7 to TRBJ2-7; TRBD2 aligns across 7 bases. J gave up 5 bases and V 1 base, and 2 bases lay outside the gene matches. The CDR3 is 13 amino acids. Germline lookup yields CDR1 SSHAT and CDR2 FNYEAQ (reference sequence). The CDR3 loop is CASSLERDDEQYF. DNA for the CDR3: TGTGCCAGCAGCTTAGAGCGGGACGACGAGCAGTACTTC.

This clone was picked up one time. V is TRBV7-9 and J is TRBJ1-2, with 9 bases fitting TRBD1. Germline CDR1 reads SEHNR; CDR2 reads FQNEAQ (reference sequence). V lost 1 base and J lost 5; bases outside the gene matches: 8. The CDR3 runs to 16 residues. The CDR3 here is CASSLESLGTGYGYTF. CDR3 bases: TGTGCCAGCAGCTTAGAATCCCTGGGGACAGGGTATGGCTACACCTTC. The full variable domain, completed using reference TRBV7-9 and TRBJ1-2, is DTGVSQNPRHKITKRGQNVTFRCDPISEHNRLYWYRQTLGQGPEFLTYFQNEAQLEKSRLLSDRFSAERPKGSFSTLEIQRTEQGDSAMYLCASSLESLGTGYGYTFGSGTRLTVV.

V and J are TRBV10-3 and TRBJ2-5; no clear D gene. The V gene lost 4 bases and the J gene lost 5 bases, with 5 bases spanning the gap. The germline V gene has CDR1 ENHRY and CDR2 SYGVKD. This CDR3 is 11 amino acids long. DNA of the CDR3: TGTGCCATCAGTGCCAGGGAGACCCAGTACTTC. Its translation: CAISARETQYF.